What follows are 14 T cell receptor beta chains derived from one specimen sequenced in a study of blood T cell repertoires in COVID-19. Sequencing was performed with immunoSEQ multiplex PCR; in TCRdb, only in-frame clones are kept and a portion is missing. Seen here are approximately 350,000 clones, roughly nine tenths observed once, and the top ten hold approximately 1%. What was sequenced was PBMCs or T cells enriched from blood (not recorded which). All receptors derive from a man between 18 and 29 years old who had recovered from COVID-19.

The rearrangement uses TRBV6-5 and TRBJ1-2; 9 nucleotides align to TRBD1. The germline CDR1 and CDR2 sequences are MNHEY and SVGAGI. V trimming: 0 bases; J trimming: 4 bases; junction bases outside the gene matches: 3. This CDR3 comprises 15 residues. The DNA of the CDR3 is TGTGCCAGCAGTTACTCCGGGACAGGGAGCTATGGCTACACCTTC. Residues: CASSYSGTGSYGYTF.

The J gene is TRBJ1-1, the V gene TRBV27, with D unclear. This CDR3 has 13 residues. V was shortened by 5 bases and J by 8 bases, with 15 bases between the two germline ends. The germline CDR1 and CDR2 sequences are MNHEY and SMNVEV (reference sequence). This CDR3 reads CASSTPPLSEAFF. The DNA for the CDR3 is TGTGCCAGCAGTACACCCCCCCTGTCCGAAGCTTTCTTT.

The chain combines TRBV7-2 with TRBJ2-1; D is possibly TRBD1 (6 bases). Germline V lookup: CDR1 SGHTA, CDR2 FQGNSA. With 2 bases removed from V and 8 bases from J, the gap between germline ends came to 7 bases. The CDR3 is 12 residues long. CDR3 amino acids: CASSLRGYEQFF. The DNA for the CDR3 is TGTGCCAGCAGCTTAAGGGGGTATGAGCAGTTCTTC. The whole variable domain, remainder taken from reference TRBV7-2 and TRBJ2-1, is GAGVSQSPSNKVTEKGKDVELRCDPISGHTALYWYRQSLGQGLEFLIYFQGNSAPDKSGLPSDRFSAERTGGSVSTLTIQRTQQEDSAVYLCASSLRGYEQFFGPGTRLTVL.

The chain combines TRBV5-4 with TRBJ2-1; 7 positions match TRBD2. Germline V gives CDR1 SGHNT, CDR2 YYREEE (reference sequence). The CDR3 sequence is 12 residues long. V dropped 4 bases and J dropped 8; count of bases not matched to a gene: 3. CDR3 residues: CASSPTSHEQFF. CDR3 bases: TGTGCCAGCAGCCCGACTAGCCATGAGCAGTTCTTC.

The V and J genes are TRBV6-2 or TRBV6-3 and TRBJ2-4; maybe TRBD1 (6 bases). The germline V gene encodes CDR1 MNHEY and CDR2 SVGEGT. CDR3 length: 15 residues. V was shortened by 2 bases and J by 2 bases, with 10 bases between the two germline ends. The CDR3 bases are TGTGCCAGCAGTTACGCTCAGGGGTCCAAAAACATTCAGTACTTC. As protein: CASSYAQGSKNIQYF.

The V call is TRBV11-3, the J call TRBJ2-3; TRBD2 aligns across 7 bases. CDR1 and CDR2 from the germline V gene are SGHNT and YENEEA. The trim removed 3 bases at V and 2 bases at J, leaving 5 bases unmatched. This CDR3 spans 15 amino acids. The CDR3 here is CASSLVRGNTDTQYF. The CDR3 DNA sequence: TGTGCCAGCAGCTTGGTGCGGGGGAACACAGATACGCAGTATTTT.

The chain links TRBV19 to TRBJ2-7; D not certain. With 1 base removed from V and 0 bases from J, the gap between germline ends came to 10 bases. The length of the CDR3 is 15 residues. Germline assignment: CDR1 LNHDA and CDR2 SQIVND (reference sequence). This CDR3 reads CASSIGGGSSYEQYF. CDR3 DNA sequence: TGTGCCAGTAGTATAGGCGGCGGAAGCTCCTACGAGCAGTACTTC.

CDR3 nucleotides: TGTGCCAGCTCACCCCAACGTTGGGGCGGAGTAGAGACCCAGTACTTC. Protein sequence: CASSPQRWGGVETQYF. V gene TRBV18 combines with J gene TRBJ2-5, with a weak D call TRBD1 (5 bases). Germline V gives CDR1 KGHSH, CDR2 LQKENI. This CDR3 spans 16 amino acids. V lost 3 bases to trimming and J lost 4 bases, with 18 bases between them. Drawing the rest from reference TRBV18 and TRBJ2-5, the complete variable domain is NAGVMQNPRHLVRRRGQEARLRCSPMKGHSHVYWYRQLPEEGLKFMVYLQKENIIDESGMPKERFSAEFPKEGPSILRIQQVVRGDSAAYFCASSPQRWGGVETQYFGPGTRLLVL.

The V gene is TRBV5-3, the J gene TRBJ1-6; the match to TRBD1 covers 12 bases. TRBV5-3 is classed as an ORF, of uncertain function. This CDR3 contains 16 residues. V shed 2 bases, J shed 18 bases, and the junction held 15 bases outside the gene matches. In DNA form, the CDR3 reads TGTGCCAGAAGCTTAACTTGGGACAGGGGGCTAGGGCCGGGCCACTTT. It is translated as CARSLTWDRGLGPGHF.

V usage is TRBV6-5 and J usage is TRBJ1-1; D possibly corresponds to TRBD1 (5 bases). CDR1 is MNHEY and CDR2 is SVGAGI in the germline V gene. Trimming shortened V by 4 bases and J by 1 base, and 10 bases separated the two germline ends. This CDR3 contains 14 residues. CDR3 sequence: CASSFSTANTEAFF. CDR3 coding DNA: TGTGCCAGCAGTTTCTCGACAGCGAACACTGAAGCTTTCTTT.

The sample holds one count of this clone. The chain couples TRBV7-2 to TRBJ2-1, with 12 bases that match TRBD2. This CDR3 is 17 amino acids long. V lost 3 bases and J lost 2; bases outside the gene matches: 5. Germline CDR1 and CDR2: SGHTA and FQGNSA. Written as DNA, the CDR3 is TGTGCCAGCAGCTTTCTAGCTAGCGGGGGGGCCTACAATGAGCAGTTCTTC. Residues: CASSFLASGGAYNEQFF.

This clone occurred once. The chain employs TRBV24-1 and TRBJ2-1, with 9 bases matching TRBD1. Looked up from germline, CDR1 is KGHDR and CDR2 is SFDVKD. V lost 5 bases to trimming and J lost 6 bases; unmatched junction nucleotides: 10. There are 16 residues in the CDR3. DNA of the CDR3: TGTGCCACCAGTGGCCTAACCGGGACAGGGTCCAATGAGCAGTTCTTC. This codes for CATSGLTGTGSNEQFF.

The chain combines TRBV29-1 with TRBJ1-1; D possibly corresponds to TRBD1 (6 bases). The germline V gene has CDR1 SQVTM and CDR2 ANQGSEA. The CDR3 has 15 amino acids. Between the trimmed V and J ends, which lost 1 base and 3 bases, there was a span of 15 bases. CDR3 nucleotides: TGCAGCGTTGAAGCTCCAACAGGGAGCTACACTGAAGCTTTCTTT. Protein sequence: CSVEAPTGSYTEAFF.

This rearrangement joins TRBV5-1 to TRBJ1-4; TRBD1 aligns across 7 bases. The CDR3 runs 15 residues. Per germline, CDR1 SGHRS and CDR2 YFSETQ. V dropped 1 base and J dropped 7; count of bases not matched to a gene: 7. The CDR3 DNA reads as TGCGCCAGCAGCTTGACGACAGGGAGGAGTGAAAAACTGTTTTTT. It codes for CASSLTTGRSEKLFF.